This T cell receptor (beta chain) was captured in a study of blood T cell repertoires in COVID-19. Overall study context: The United States, Italy and Spain supplied acute and convalescent COVID-19 samples. T cells, B-cell-depleted T cells, or PBMCs provided the cDNA or gDNA that served as material.

Only in-frame clones appear in the TCRdb table, and some are missing; sequencing was by immunoSEQ multiplex PCR. Of 150,000 to 200,000 clones in the sample, approximately 87% were seen once. The CDR3 is 15 amino acids. After removal of 3 bases from V and 6 bases from J, the junction contained 8 bases not matched to a gene. Germline CDR1 reads SGHTA; CDR2 reads FQGNSA. Individuals aged about 18 to 100 years were recruited from 20 to 25 US areas. The study assigned cohorts using participant-reported clinical history. This sequence originates from a woman between 45 and 65 years old who had recovered from COVID-19. Sequenced sample: PBMCs or T cells enriched from blood (not recorded which). This chain connects TRBV7-2 to TRBJ2-3; 8 bases match TRBD1. The CDR3 here is CASSFRQGRRDTQYF. In nucleotides, the CDR3 is TGTGCCAGCAGCTTTAGACAGGGGAGGCGCGATACGCAGTATTTT.